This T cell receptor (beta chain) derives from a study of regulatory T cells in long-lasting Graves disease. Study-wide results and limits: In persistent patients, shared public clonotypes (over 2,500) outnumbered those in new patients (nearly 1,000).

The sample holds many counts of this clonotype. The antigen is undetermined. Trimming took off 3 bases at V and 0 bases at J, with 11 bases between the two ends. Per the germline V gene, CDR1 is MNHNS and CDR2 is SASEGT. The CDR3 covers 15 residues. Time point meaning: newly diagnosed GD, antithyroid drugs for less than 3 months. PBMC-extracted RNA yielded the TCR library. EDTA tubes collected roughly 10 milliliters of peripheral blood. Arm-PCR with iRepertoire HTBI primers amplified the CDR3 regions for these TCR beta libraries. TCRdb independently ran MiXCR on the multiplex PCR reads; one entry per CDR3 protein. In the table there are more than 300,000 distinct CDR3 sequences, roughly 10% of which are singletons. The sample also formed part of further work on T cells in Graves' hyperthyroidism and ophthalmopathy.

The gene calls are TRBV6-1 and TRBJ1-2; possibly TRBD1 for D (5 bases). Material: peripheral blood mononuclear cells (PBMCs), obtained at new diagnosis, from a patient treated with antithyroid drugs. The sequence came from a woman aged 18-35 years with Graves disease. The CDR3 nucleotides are TGTGCCAGCAGTGAGCCGGGACGGACTAACTATGGCTACACCTTC. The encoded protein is CASSEPGRTNYGYTF.